This T cell receptor beta chain was observed in a study of beta chain features in type 1 diabetes. The isolated RNA, all of it, was reverse transcribed, so expressed TCRB transcripts were what got sequenced. Method: immunoSEQ multiplex PCR; TCRdb's copy keeps in-frame clones and lacks some. The table has around 710,000 clones, over 10% seen once. This clone was seen a few times. Antigen unknown. General observations from the study: Whether HLA type influences TCRB rearrangement remained unresolved here. TCRB CDR3s were moderately but significantly shorter in Type 1 diabetes patients in all four CD4+ subsets.

This sequence originates from a man younger than 40 with type 1 diabetes. Sequenced: naive CD4+ T cells from blood.

CDR3 amino acids: CASSLGAKDTQYF. CDR3 bases: TGTGCCAGCAGCTTGGGGGCCAAAGATACGCAGTATTTT. The chain employs TRBV7-3 and TRBJ2-3; tentatively, D is TRBD1 (6 bases). Germline assignment: CDR1 SGHTA and CDR2 FQGTGA. Between the trimmed V and J ends, which lost 3 bases and 5 bases, there was a span of 9 bases. There are 13 residues in the CDR3.